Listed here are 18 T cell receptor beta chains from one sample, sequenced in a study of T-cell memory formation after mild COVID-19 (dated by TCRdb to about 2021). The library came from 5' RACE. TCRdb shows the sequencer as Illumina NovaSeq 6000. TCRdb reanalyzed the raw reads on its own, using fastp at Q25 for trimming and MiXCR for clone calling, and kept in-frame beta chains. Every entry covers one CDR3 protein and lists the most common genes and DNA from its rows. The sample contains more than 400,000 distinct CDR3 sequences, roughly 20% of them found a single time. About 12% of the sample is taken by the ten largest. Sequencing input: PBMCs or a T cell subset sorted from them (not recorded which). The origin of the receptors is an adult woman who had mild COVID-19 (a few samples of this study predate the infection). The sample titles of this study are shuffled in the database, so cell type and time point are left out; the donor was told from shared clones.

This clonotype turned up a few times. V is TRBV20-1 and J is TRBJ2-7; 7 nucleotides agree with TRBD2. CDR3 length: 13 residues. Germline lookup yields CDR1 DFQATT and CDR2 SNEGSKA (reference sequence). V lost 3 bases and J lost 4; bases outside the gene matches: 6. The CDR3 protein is CSARTSPRYEQYF. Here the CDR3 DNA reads TGCAGTGCTAGGACTAGCCCCAGATACGAGCAGTACTTC.

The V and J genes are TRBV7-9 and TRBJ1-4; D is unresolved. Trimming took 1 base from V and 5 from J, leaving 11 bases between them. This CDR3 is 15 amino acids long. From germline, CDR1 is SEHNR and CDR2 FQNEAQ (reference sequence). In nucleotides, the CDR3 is TGTGCCAGCAGCTTAGGCGAAGGGAGGAATGAAAAACTGTTTTTT. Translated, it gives CASSLGEGRNEKLFF.

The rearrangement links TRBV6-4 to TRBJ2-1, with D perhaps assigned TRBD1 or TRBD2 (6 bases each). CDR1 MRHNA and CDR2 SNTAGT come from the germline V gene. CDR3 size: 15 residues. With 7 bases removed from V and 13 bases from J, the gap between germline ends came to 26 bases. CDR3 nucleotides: TGTGCCAGCATTCTCCCGCCCCCAGGGGACTGGAAACAGTTCTTC. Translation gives CASILPPPGDWKQFF.

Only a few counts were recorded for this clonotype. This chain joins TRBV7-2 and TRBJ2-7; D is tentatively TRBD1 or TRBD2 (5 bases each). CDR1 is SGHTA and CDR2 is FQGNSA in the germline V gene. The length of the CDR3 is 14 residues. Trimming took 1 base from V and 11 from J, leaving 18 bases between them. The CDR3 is CASSLGGSAWGKYF. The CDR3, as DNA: TGTGCCAGCAGCTTAGGAGGGAGCGCCTGGGGGAAGTACTTC.

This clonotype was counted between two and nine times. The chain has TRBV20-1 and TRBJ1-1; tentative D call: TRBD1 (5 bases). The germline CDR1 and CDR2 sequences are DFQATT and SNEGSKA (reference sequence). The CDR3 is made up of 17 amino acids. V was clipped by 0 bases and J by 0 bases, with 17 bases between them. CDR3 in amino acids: CSAREGLQGALNTEAFF. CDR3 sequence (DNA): TGCAGTGCTAGAGAGGGGCTCCAAGGGGCGTTGAACACTGAAGCTTTCTTT.

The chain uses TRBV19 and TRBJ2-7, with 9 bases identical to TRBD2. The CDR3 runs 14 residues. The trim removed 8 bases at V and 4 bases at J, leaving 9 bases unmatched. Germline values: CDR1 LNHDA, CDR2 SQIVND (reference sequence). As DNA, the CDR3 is TGTGCCAGTCACGGGGGTAGCGGGGGTTACGAGCAGTACTTC. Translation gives CASHGGSGGYEQYF.

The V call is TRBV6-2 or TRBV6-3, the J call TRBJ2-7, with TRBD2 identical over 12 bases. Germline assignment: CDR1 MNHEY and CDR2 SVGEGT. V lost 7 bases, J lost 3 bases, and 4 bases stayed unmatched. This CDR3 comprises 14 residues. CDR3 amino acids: CASTRTSGVYEQYF. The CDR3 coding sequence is TGTGCCAGCACCCGGACTAGCGGGGTCTACGAGCAGTACTTC.

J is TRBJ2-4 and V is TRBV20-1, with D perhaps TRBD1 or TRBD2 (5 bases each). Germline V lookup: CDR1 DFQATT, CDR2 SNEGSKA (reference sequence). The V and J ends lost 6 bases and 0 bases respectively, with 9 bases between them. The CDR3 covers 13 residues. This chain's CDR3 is CSARDPAKNIQYF. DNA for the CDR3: TGCAGTGCCAGGGACCCAGCCAAAAACATTCAGTACTTC.

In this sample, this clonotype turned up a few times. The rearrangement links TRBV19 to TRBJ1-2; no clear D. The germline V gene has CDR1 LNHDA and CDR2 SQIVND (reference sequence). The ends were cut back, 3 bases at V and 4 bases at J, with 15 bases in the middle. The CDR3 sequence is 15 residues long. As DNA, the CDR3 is TGTGCCAGTAGTATCTATGCAGAAGGGAGCTATGGCTACACCTTC. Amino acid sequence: CASSIYAEGSYGYTF.

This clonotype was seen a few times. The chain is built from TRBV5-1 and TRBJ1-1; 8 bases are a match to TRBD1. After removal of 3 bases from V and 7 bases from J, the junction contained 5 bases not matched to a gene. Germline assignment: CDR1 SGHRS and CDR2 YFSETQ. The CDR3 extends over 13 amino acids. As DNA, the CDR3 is TGCGCCAGCAGCTCTAATGGACAGGGTGAAGCTTTCTTT. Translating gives CASSSNGQGEAFF. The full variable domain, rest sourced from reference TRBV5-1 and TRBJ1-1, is KAGVTQTPRYLIKTRGQQVTLSCSPISGHRSVSWYQQTPGQGLQFLFEYFSETQRNKGNFPGRFSGRQFSNSRSEMNVSTLELGDSALYLCASSSNGQGEAFFGQGTRLTVV.

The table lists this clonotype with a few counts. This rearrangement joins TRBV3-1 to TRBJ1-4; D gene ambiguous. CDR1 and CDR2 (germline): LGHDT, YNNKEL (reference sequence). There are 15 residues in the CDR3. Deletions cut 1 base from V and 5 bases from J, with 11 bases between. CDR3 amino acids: CASSQGDRFNEKLFF. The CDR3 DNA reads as TGTGCCAGCAGCCAAGGGGATAGGTTCAATGAAAAACTGTTTTTT.

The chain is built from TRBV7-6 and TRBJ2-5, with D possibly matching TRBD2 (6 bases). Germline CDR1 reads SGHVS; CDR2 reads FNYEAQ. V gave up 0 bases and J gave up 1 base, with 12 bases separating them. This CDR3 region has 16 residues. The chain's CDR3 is CASSLATGGFQETQYF. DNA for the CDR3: TGTGCCAGCAGCTTAGCCACCGGGGGTTTCCAAGAGACCCAGTACTTC. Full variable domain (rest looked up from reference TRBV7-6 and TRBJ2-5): GAGVSQSPRYKVTKRGQDVALRCDPISGHVSLYWYRQALGQGPEFLTYFNYEAQQDKSGLPNDRFSAERPEGSISTLTIQRTEQRDSAMYRCASSLATGGFQETQYFGPGTRLLVL.

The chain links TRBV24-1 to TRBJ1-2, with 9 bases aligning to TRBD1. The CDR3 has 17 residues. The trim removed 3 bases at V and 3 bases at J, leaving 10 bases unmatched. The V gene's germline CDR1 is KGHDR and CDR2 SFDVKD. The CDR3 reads CATSDARTGEDHYGYTF. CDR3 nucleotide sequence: TGTGCCACCAGTGATGCCCGGACAGGGGAAGATCACTATGGCTACACCTTC.

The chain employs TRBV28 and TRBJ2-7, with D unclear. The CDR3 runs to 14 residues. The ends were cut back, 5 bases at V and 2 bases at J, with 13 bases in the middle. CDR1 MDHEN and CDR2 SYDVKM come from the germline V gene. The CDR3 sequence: CASSRWQETYEQYF. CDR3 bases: TGTGCCAGCAGTAGGTGGCAGGAAACCTACGAGCAGTACTTC.

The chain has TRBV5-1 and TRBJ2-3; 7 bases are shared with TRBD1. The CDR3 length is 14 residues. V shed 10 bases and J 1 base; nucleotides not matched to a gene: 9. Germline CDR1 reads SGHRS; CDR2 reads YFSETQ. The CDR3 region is CASRGGSGTDTQYF. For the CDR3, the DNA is TGCGCCTCCCGAGGGGGCTCGGGCACAGATACGCAGTATTTT.

The CDR3 is CASSPLSAGGPSYEQYF. The CDR3 bases are TGTGCCAGCAGCCCCTTGTCCGCGGGGGGCCCCTCCTACGAGCAGTACTTC. The rearrangement links TRBV5-5 to TRBJ2-7, with TRBD2 matching over 8 bases. The CDR3 consists of 17 residues. V lost 4 bases to trimming and J lost 0 bases; unmatched junction nucleotides: 12. From germline, CDR1 is SGHKS and CDR2 YYEKEE (reference sequence).

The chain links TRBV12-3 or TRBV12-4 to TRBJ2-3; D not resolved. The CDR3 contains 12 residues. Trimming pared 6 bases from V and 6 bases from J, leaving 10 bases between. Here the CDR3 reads CASSHLADTQYF. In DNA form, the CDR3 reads TGTGCCAGCAGCCACTTGGCGGATACGCAGTATTTT.

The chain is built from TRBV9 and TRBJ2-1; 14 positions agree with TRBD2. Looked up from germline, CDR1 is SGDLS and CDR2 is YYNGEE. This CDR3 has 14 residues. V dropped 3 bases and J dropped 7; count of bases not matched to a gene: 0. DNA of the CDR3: TGTGCCAGCAGCGGACTAGCGGGGGGGAATGAGCAGTTCTTC. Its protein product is CASSGLAGGNEQFF.